Listed here are 21 T cell receptor beta chains from one sample, sequenced in a study of shared clonotypes between healthy human individuals. Data came from immunoSEQ multiplex PCR; TCRdb stores just in-frame clones and leaves some out. The profile shows over 800,000 clones, more than 85% of them singletons. The naive CD8 fraction comprised CD45RO-negative cells positively selected for CCR7 and excluded terminally differentiated effector memory CD45RA+ cells. Sequencing input: naive CD8+ T cells sorted from blood. Receptors were obtained from a man aged 25 to 40 in good health.

CDR3 sequence (DNA): TGTGCCAGCAGTTTACCCACCCCCGGGACAACTGACGAGCAGTACTTC. Its protein is CASSLPTPGTTDEQYF. The chain recombines TRBV28 with TRBJ2-7; tentative D call: TRBD1 (6 bases). V was pared by 2 bases and J by 5 bases, with 19 bases between. The CDR3 is 16 amino acids. Germline values: CDR1 MDHEN, CDR2 SYDVKM.

V is TRBV19 and J is TRBJ1-1; 8 bases align to TRBD1. After removal of 1 base from V and 5 bases from J, the junction contained 9 bases not matched to a gene. The CDR3 has 16 residues. Germline CDR1 and CDR2: LNHDA and SQIVND (reference sequence). This chain's CDR3 is CASSIGRTGIWTEAFF. Written as DNA, the CDR3 is TGTGCCAGTAGTATAGGCCGGACAGGGATTTGGACTGAAGCTTTCTTT.

V gene TRBV7-9 combines with J gene TRBJ1-2; 7 positions agree with TRBD1. This CDR3 is 15 amino acids long. V lost 1 base and J lost 4; bases outside the gene matches: 6. The V gene's germline CDR1 is SEHNR and CDR2 FQNEAQ (reference sequence). The CDR3 reads CASSLGQGGAYGYTF. CDR3 in DNA: TGTGCCAGCAGCTTAGGACAGGGTGGGGCCTATGGCTACACCTTC. The full variable domain, completed using reference TRBV7-9 and TRBJ1-2, is DTGVSQNPRHKITKRGQNVTFRCDPISEHNRLYWYRQTLGQGPEFLTYFQNEAQLEKSRLLSDRFSAERPKGSFSTLEIQRTEQGDSAMYLCASSLGQGGAYGYTFGSGTRLTVV.

The rearrangement uses TRBV5-5 and TRBJ2-1, with 8 bases that match TRBD1. The germline gives CDR1 SGHKS, CDR2 YYEKEE (reference sequence). The CDR3 has 15 residues. V shed 4 bases, J shed 0 bases, and the junction held 3 bases outside the gene matches. CDR3 bases: TGTGCCAGCAGCCCGGGACAGGCCTCCTACAATGAGCAGTTCTTC. It encodes CASSPGQASYNEQFF.

This rearrangement joins TRBV7-9 to TRBJ2-7; D ambiguous. Germline V gene sequence: CDR1 SEHNR, CDR2 FQNEAQ (reference sequence). Between the trimmed V and J ends, which lost 2 bases and 7 bases, there was a span of 15 bases. This CDR3 has 14 amino acids. CDR3 amino acids: CASSLSGSRNEQYF. CDR3 DNA: TGTGCCAGCAGCTTAAGTGGGTCCCGTAATGAGCAGTACTTC.

V gene TRBV27 combines with J gene TRBJ2-1; 8 bases are shared with TRBD2. The germline V gene has CDR1 MNHEY and CDR2 SMNVEV (reference sequence). J was trimmed by 6 bases and V by 5 bases; bases with no gene match: 9. The CDR3 has 15 residues. CDR3 sequence (DNA): TGTGCCAGCAGTCCCGGGACTAGGGGCACCAATGAGCAGTTCTTC. This translates into CASSPGTRGTNEQFF.

The gene calls are TRBV2 and TRBJ1-5, with D unresolved. Trimming pared 6 bases from V and 9 bases from J, leaving 24 bases between. The CDR3 contains 16 residues. The germline gives CDR1 SNHLY, CDR2 FYNNEI. CDR3 protein: CASSGDTDALFWPQHF. CDR3 nucleotides: TGTGCCAGCAGCGGAGATACAGACGCCCTCTTTTGGCCCCAGCATTTT.

This chain joins TRBV7-8 and TRBJ2-2; 7 bases align to TRBD2. CDR3 length equals 17 residues. Trimming cost V 2 bases and J 2 bases; bases outside gene matches: 8. Germline CDR1 and CDR2: SGHVS and FQNEAQ. As DNA, the CDR3 is TGTGCCAGCAGCTTACCTCTAGCGGATCTTAACACCGGGGAGCTGTTTTTT. Residues: CASSLPLADLNTGELFF.

V and J are TRBV6-6 and TRBJ2-7; D unresolved. V gave up 4 bases and J gave up 0 bases, with 7 bases separating them. The germline gives CDR1 MNHNY, CDR2 SVGAGI (reference sequence). The CDR3 runs to 13 residues. The CDR3 region is CASSSRVSYEQYF. CDR3 DNA: TGTGCCAGCAGTTCAAGGGTCTCCTACGAGCAGTACTTC.

This sequence joins TRBV4-1 and TRBJ2-1; 11 nucleotides align to TRBD1. The V and J ends lost 4 bases and 6 bases, in that order; junction bases with no gene match: 8. Germline-derived CDR1 and CDR2 are MGHRA and YSYEKL. The CDR3 totals 16 residues. CDR3 amino acids: CASSLQDRGRSNEQFF. Written as DNA, the CDR3 is TGCGCCAGCAGCCTACAGGACAGGGGGCGATCCAATGAGCAGTTCTTC.

V and J are TRBV5-5 and TRBJ2-1; 9 bases map to TRBD2. J lost 8 bases, V lost 5 bases, and 14 bases had no gene match. CDR1 and CDR2 from the germline V gene are SGHKS and YYEKEE (reference sequence). The CDR3 sequence is 16 residues long. Here the CDR3 reads CASSISWSGGSDEQFF. The DNA of the CDR3 is TGTGCCAGCAGTATTAGTTGGAGCGGGGGGTCGGATGAGCAGTTCTTC.

This clone was observed a single time. J is TRBJ1-4 and V is TRBV11-2; D not resolved. This CDR3 spans 15 amino acids. Germline CDR1 SGHAT, CDR2 FQNNGV. Trimming removed 1 base from V and 8 bases from J, with 14 bases in between. The CDR3 nucleotides are TGTGCCAGCAGCTTAGGGTTGCTGTTCCGGGAAAAACTGTTTTTT. It translates to CASSLGLLFREKLFF.

V and J are TRBV9 and TRBJ2-1; D might be TRBD2 (6 bases). Trimming pared 0 bases from V and 3 bases from J, leaving 10 bases between. Germline V CDR1 and CDR2: SGDLS, YYNGEE. CDR3 size: 15 residues. The CDR3 region has the DNA TGTGCCAGCAGCGTAGGCGGGGAAAACTACAATGAGCAGTTCTTC. Translated, it gives CASSVGGENYNEQFF.

The chain is built from TRBV5-1 and TRBJ2-1; TRBD1 is a possible D gene (5 bases). Looked up from germline, CDR1 is SGHRS and CDR2 is YFSETQ. The CDR3 extends over 13 amino acids. V was trimmed by 2 bases and J by 7 bases, leaving 10 bases between them. Written as DNA, the CDR3 is TGCGCCAGCAGCTTCTTAGGGGCGAATGAGCAGTTCTTC. It is translated as CASSFLGANEQFF.

The rearrangement uses TRBV6-5 and TRBJ2-7, with 8 bases that match TRBD1. The CDR3 has 14 residues. Germline V CDR1 and CDR2: MNHEY, SVGAGI. The J segment lost 2 bases and the V segment lost 5 bases, leaving 5 bases of the junction unmatched. CDR3 sequence (DNA): TGTGCCAGCAGTCTGACAGGGGCTGCCTACGAGCAGTACTTC. Translation gives CASSLTGAAYEQYF.

In this sample, this clone turned up once. V is TRBV25-1 and J is TRBJ2-5, with D unclear. The CDR3 spans 14 residues. V lost 3 bases, J lost 5 bases, and 13 bases lay in between. CDR1 MGHDK and CDR2 SYGVNS come from the germline V gene. The CDR3: CASSESLVGETQYF. DNA for the CDR3: TGTGCCAGCAGTGAGTCCCTGGTAGGGGAGACCCAGTACTTC.

The V gene is TRBV7-9, the J gene TRBJ2-2; TRBD2 matches 10 bases. Germline V gives CDR1 SEHNR, CDR2 FQNEAQ (reference sequence). The V and J ends lost 4 bases and 4 bases, in that order; junction bases with no gene match: 9. The CDR3 has 17 residues. The CDR3 is CASSSQLAGVGTGELFF. The CDR3 DNA follows: TGTGCCAGCAGCTCCCAGCTAGCGGGAGTGGGCACCGGGGAGCTGTTTTTT.

Only a few counts were recorded for this clone. The chain joins TRBV4-1 to TRBJ1-1, with D uncertain. This CDR3 region has 13 residues. V was cut by 0 bases and J by 5 bases, with 7 bases left in between. Per germline, CDR1 MGHRA and CDR2 YSYEKL. The CDR3 nucleotides are TGCGCCAGCAGCCAAGAAAGTAGGACTGAAGCTTTCTTT. It encodes CASSQESRTEAFF.

This rearrangement joins TRBV29-1 to TRBJ2-3; possibly TRBD2 for D (5 bases). V dropped 6 bases and J dropped 3 bases, with 10 bases sitting between them. Germline values: CDR1 SQVTM, CDR2 ANQGSEA. CDR3 length equals 12 residues. The CDR3 spells CSVWTGTDTQYF. The CDR3 nucleotides read TGCAGCGTCTGGACTGGGACAGATACGCAGTATTTT.

The table lists this clone with a count of one. J is TRBJ2-5 and V is TRBV28, with D possibly called TRBD1 or TRBD2 (6 bases each). The germline V gene encodes CDR1 MDHEN and CDR2 SYDVKM. The germline V and J ends were trimmed by 3 bases and 1 base, with 12 bases remaining between them. The CDR3 runs 15 residues. The CDR3 bases are TGTGCCAGCAGTTTGTGGTGGGGGGCCCAAGAGACCCAGTACTTC. Translation: CASSLWWGAQETQYF.

The chain couples TRBV7-8 to TRBJ2-5; D is unclear. Trimming cost V 2 bases and J 5 bases, with 15 bases left between them. Germline values: CDR1 SGHVS, CDR2 FQNEAQ. CDR3 length: 15 residues. The CDR3 DNA reads as TGTGCCAGCAGCTTATTTAAGAGGTCGAGGGAGACCCAGTACTTC. Residues: CASSLFKRSRETQYF.